Each of the 8 T cell receptor beta chains below was sequenced from the same sample in a study of blood T cell repertoires in COVID-19. Only in-frame clones appear in the TCRdb table, and some are missing; sequencing was by immunoSEQ multiplex PCR. Of 15,000 or so clones in the sample, 80% to 90% are singletons; the top ten hold approximately 2.6%. Sequencing used peripheral blood. These receptors were collected from a human donor in a cohort sampled during active COVID-19.

The rearrangement links TRBV10-3 to TRBJ1-2, with no clear D. The CDR3 is 13 residues long. V dropped 2 bases and J dropped 7 bases, with 11 bases sitting between them. Germline V gene sequence: CDR1 ENHRY, CDR2 SYGVKD. CDR3 DNA: TGTGCCATCAGTGAGCCGAACGGAGTTGGCTACACCTTC. Translated, it gives CAISEPNGVGYTF.

The CDR3 sequence is CASMVRWHGYGYTF. For the CDR3, the DNA is TGTGCCAGCATGGTCCGCTGGCATGGCTATGGCTACACCTTC. V and J are TRBV28 and TRBJ1-2; D not certain. Deletions cut 7 bases from V and 4 bases from J, with 16 bases between. This CDR3 spans 14 amino acids. The germline V gene encodes CDR1 MDHEN and CDR2 SYDVKM.

This rearrangement joins TRBV27 to TRBJ1-1; the D gene is possibly TRBD1 (5 bases). V lost 1 base, J lost 3 bases, and 12 bases lay in between. The CDR3 sequence is 15 residues long. The germline gives CDR1 MNHEY, CDR2 SMNVEV (reference sequence). The CDR3 region is CASSLWTGVDTEAFF. The CDR3 coding sequence is TGTGCCAGCAGTTTATGGACGGGGGTGGACACTGAAGCTTTCTTT.

Points on this clone: Distinct nucleotide sequences in the sample also encode this CDR3. The chain uses TRBV6-5 and TRBJ1-2; 7 bases are a match to TRBD1. J lost 8 bases, V lost 6 bases, and 9 bases had no gene match. Germline loops: CDR1 MNHEY, CDR2 SVGAGI. The CDR3 covers 13 residues. CDR3 protein: CASSLTGAGGYTF. The CDR3 DNA is TGTGCCAGCAGCCTAACAGGGGCGGGGGGCTACACCTTC.

The chain couples TRBV4-1 to TRBJ2-3; 10 positions match TRBD2. The CDR3 spans 16 residues. CDR1 is MGHRA, CDR2 YSYEKL, per germline. V lost 1 base and J lost 6; bases outside the gene matches: 7. CDR3 sequence reads: CASSQAIAGGLDTQYF. In DNA form, the CDR3 reads TGCGCCAGCAGCCAAGCGATAGCGGGAGGACTCGATACGCAGTATTTT.

This rearrangement joins TRBV4-2 to TRBJ2-7; 8 nucleotides align to TRBD2. J lost 4 bases, V lost 0 bases, and 11 bases had no gene match. Per germline, CDR1 LGHNA and CDR2 YNFKEQ. The CDR3 length is 17 residues. CDR3 protein: CASSQEDLAGGPYEQYF. Written as DNA, the CDR3 is TGTGCCAGCAGCCAAGAGGACCTAGCGGGCGGCCCGTACGAGCAGTACTTC.

The rearrangement joins TRBV10-3 to TRBJ2-7; 8 nucleotides agree with TRBD2. Germline trimming cut 5 bases from V and 0 bases from J; bases unmatched to any gene: 0. Germline CDR1 reads ENHRY; CDR2 reads SYGVKD. The CDR3 is 13 residues long. The DNA for the CDR3 is TGTGCCATCAGTAGCGGGAGCTCCTACGAGCAGTACTTC. Encoded protein: CAISSGSSYEQYF.

The chain uses TRBV10-3 and TRBJ1-3, with 7 bases matching TRBD1. The CDR3 is made up of 14 amino acids. Germline loops: CDR1 ENHRY, CDR2 SYGVKD. V was clipped by 0 bases and J by 4 bases; unmatched bases: 0. Written as DNA, the CDR3 is TGTGCCATCAGTGAGTCGGGACAGGGAAACACCATATATTTT. This translates into CAISESGQGNTIYF.